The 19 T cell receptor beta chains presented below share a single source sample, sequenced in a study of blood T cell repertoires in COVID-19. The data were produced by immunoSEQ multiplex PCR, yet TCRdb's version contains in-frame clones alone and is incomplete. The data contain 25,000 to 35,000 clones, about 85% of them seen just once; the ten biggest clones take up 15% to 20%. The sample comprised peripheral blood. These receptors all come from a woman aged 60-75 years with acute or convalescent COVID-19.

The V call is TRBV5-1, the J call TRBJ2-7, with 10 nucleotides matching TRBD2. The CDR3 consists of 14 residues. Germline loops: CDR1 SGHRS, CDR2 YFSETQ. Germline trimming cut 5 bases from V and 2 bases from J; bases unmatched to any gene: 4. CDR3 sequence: CASSSSGGAYEQYF. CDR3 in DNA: TGCGCCAGCAGTTCCAGCGGGGGGGCCTACGAGCAGTACTTC. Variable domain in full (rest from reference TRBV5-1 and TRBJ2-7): KAGVTQTPRYLIKTRGQQVTLSCSPISGHRSVSWYQQTPGQGLQFLFEYFSETQRNKGNFPGRFSGRQFSNSRSEMNVSTLELGDSALYLCASSSSGGAYEQYFGPGTRLTVT.

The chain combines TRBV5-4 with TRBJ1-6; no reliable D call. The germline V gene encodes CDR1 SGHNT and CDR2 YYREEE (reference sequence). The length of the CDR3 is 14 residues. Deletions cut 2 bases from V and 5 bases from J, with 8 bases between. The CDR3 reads CASSFRENNSPLHF. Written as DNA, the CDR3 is TGTGCCAGCAGCTTCCGGGAAAATAATTCACCCCTCCACTTT. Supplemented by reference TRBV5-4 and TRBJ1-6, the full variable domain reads ETGVTQSPTHLIKTRGQQVTLRCSSQSGHNTVSWYQQALGQGPQFIFQYYREEENGRGNFPPRFSGLQFPNYSSELNVNALELDDSALYLCASSFRENNSPLHFGNGTRLTVT.

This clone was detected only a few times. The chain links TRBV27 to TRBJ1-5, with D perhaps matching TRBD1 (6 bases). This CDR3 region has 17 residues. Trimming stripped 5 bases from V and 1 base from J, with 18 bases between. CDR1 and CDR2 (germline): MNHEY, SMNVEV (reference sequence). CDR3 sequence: CASSPRVGTPSNQPQHF. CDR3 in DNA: TGTGCCAGCAGTCCACGAGTAGGGACACCAAGCAATCAGCCCCAGCATTTT.

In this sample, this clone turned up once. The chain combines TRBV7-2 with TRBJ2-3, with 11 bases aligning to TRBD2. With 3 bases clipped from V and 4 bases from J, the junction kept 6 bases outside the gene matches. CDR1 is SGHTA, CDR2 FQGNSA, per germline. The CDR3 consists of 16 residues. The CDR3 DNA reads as TGTGCCAGCAGCTTGTTAGCGGGGGGGCCAGCAGATACGCAGTATTTT. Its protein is CASSLLAGGPADTQYF.

The CDR3 protein is CASSEFVGDSYSYNEQFF. The CDR3 region has the DNA TGTGCCAGCAGTGAATTTGTGGGGGACTCTTATTCCTACAATGAGCAGTTCTTC. The V gene is TRBV2, the J gene TRBJ2-1; tentatively, D is TRBD2 (6 bases). The CDR3 spans 18 residues. Trimming left V 2 bases short and J 1 base short, with 18 bases between. Germline V lookup: CDR1 SNHLY, CDR2 FYNNEI. The complete variable domain, with remaining parts taken from reference TRBV2 and TRBJ2-1, reads EPEVTQTPSHQVTQMGQEVILRCVPISNHLYFYWYRQILGQKVEFLVSFYNNEISEKSEIFDDQFSVERPDGSNFTLKIRSTKLEDSAMYFCASSEFVGDSYSYNEQFFGPGTRLTVL.

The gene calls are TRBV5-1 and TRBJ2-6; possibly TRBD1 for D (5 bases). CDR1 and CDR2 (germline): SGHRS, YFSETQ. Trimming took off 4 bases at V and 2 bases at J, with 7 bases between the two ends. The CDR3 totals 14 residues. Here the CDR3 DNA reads TGCGCCAGCAGCCCGGACACTGGGGCCAACGTCCTGACTTTC. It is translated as CASSPDTGANVLTF.

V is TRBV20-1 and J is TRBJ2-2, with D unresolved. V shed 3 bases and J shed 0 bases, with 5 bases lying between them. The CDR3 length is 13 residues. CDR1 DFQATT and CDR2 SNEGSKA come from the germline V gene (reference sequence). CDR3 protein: CSASAANTGELFF. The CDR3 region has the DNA TGCAGTGCTAGTGCCGCGAACACCGGGGAGCTGTTTTTT.

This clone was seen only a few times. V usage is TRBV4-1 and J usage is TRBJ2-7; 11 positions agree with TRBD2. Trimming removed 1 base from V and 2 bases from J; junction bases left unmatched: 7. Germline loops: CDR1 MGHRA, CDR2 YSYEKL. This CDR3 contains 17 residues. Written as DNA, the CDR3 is TGCGCCAGCAGCCAAGCCCTACTAGCGGGGGACCCCTACGAGCAGTACTTC. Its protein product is CASSQALLAGDPYEQYF.

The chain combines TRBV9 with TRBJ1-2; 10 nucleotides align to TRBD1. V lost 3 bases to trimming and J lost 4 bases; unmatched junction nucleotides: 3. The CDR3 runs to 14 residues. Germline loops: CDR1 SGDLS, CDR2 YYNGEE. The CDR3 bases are TGTGCCAGCAGCGCTAGGACAGGGGGCTATGGCTACACCTTC. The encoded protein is CASSARTGGYGYTF.

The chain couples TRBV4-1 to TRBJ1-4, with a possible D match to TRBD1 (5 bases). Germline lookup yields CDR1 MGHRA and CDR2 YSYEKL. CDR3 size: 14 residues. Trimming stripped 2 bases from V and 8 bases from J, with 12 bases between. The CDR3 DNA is TGCGCCAGCAGCCAAAGGTGGGGGGGGGAAAAACTGTTTTTT. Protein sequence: CASSQRWGGEKLFF.

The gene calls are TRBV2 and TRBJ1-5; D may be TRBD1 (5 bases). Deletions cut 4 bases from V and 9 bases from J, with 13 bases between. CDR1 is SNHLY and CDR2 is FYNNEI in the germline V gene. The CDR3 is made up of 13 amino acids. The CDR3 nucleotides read TGTGCCAGCAGTGGGAGCAGGGTTGGGCCCCAGCATTTT. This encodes CASSGSRVGPQHF.

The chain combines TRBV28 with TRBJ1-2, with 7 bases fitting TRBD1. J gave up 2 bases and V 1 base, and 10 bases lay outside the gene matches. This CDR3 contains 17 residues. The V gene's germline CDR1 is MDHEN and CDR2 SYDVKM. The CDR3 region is CASSLFRVSGQNYGYTF. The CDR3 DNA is TGTGCCAGCAGTTTATTTCGGGTGTCGGGACAGAACTATGGCTACACCTTC.

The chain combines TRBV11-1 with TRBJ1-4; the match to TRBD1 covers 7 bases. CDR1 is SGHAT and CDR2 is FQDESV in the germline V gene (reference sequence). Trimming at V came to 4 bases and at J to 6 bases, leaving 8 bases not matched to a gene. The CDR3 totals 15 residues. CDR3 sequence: CASSSRQGVDEKLFF. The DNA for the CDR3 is TGTGCCAGCAGCTCCCGACAGGGCGTAGATGAAAAACTGTTTTTT.

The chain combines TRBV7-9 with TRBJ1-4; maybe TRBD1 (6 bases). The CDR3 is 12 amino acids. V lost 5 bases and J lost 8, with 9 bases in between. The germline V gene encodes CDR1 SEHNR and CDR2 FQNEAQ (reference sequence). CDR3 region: CASSPQGEKLFF. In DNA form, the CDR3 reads TGTGCCAGCAGCCCTCAGGGGGAAAAACTGTTTTTT.

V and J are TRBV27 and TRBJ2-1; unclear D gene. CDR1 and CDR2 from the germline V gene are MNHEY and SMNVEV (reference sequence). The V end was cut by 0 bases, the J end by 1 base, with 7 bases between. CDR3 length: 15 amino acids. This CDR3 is CASSLSKQSYNEQFF. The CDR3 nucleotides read TGTGCCAGCAGTTTATCGAAGCAATCCTACAATGAGCAGTTCTTC.

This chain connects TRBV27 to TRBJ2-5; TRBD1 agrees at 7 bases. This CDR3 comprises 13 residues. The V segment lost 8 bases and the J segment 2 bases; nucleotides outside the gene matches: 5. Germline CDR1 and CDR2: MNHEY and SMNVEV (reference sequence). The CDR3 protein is CASAKTGQETQYF. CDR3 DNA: TGTGCCAGCGCCAAGACAGGGCAAGAGACCCAGTACTTC.

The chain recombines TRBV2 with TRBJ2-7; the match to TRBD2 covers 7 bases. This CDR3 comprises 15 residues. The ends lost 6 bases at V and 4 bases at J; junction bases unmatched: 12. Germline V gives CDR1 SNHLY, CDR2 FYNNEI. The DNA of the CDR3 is TGTGCCAGCAGCACGGCCCCCAGGGAGGGTTACGAGCAGTACTTC. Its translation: CASSTAPREGYEQYF.

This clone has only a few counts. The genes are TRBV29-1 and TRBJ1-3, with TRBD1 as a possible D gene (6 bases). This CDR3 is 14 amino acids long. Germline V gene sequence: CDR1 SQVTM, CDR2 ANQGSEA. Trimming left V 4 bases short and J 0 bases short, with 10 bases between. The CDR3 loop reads CSVGGGGSGNTIYF. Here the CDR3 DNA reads TGCAGCGTTGGGGGGGGCGGCTCTGGAAACACCATATATTTT.

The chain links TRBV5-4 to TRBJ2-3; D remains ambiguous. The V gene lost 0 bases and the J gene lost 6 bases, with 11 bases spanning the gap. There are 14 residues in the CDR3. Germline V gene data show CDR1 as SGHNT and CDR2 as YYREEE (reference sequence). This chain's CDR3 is CASSLGPVADTQYF. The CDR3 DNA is TGTGCCAGCAGCTTGGGGCCGGTAGCCGATACGCAGTATTTT.